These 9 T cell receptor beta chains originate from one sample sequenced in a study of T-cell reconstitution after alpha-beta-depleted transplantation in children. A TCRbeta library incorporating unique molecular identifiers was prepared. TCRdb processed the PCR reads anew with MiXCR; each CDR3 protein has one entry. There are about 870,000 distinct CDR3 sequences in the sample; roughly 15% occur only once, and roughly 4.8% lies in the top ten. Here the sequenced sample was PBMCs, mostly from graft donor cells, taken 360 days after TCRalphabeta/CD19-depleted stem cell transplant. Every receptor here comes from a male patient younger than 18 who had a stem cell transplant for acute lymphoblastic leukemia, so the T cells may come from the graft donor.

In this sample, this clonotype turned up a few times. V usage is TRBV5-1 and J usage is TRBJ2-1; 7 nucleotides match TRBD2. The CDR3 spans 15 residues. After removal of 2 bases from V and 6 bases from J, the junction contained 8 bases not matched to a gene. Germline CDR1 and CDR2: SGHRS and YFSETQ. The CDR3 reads CASSFSGVGSNEQFF. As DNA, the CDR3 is TGCGCCAGCAGCTTCAGCGGGGTAGGATCCAATGAGCAGTTCTTC.

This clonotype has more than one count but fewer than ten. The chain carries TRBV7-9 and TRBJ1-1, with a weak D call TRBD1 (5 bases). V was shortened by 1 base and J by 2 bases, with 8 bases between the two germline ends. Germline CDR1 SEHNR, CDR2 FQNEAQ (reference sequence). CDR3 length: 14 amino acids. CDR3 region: CASSLDRFNTEAFF. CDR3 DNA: TGTGCCAGCAGCTTAGACAGGTTCAACACTGAAGCTTTCTTT.

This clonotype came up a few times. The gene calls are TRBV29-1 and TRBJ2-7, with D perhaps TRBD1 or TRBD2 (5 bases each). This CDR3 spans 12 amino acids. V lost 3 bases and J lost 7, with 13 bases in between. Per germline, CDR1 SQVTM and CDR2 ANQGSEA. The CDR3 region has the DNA TGCAGCGTTGACGAGGGTCAGGGTGAGCAGTACTTC. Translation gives CSVDEGQGEQYF.

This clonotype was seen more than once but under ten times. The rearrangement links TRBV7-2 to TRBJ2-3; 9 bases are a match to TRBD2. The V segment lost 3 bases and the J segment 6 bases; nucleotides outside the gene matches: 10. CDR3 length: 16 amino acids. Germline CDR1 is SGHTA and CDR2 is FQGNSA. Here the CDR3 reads CASSLVGGRAFDTQYF. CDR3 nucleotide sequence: TGTGCCAGCAGCTTGGTTGGCGGGAGGGCCTTCGATACGCAGTATTTT.

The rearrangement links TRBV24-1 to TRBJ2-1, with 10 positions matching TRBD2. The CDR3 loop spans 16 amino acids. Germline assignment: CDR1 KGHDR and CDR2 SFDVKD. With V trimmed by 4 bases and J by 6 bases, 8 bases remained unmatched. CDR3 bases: TGTGCCACCAGTGACCCGCTAGCGGGAGTCATCAATGAGCAGTTCTTC. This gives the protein CATSDPLAGVINEQFF.

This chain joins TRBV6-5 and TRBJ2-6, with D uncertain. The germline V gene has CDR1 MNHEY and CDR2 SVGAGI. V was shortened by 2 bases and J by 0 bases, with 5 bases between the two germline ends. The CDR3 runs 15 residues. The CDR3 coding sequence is TGTGCCAGCAGTTACAGCTTCTCTGGGGCCAACGTCCTGACTTTC. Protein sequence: CASSYSFSGANVLTF.

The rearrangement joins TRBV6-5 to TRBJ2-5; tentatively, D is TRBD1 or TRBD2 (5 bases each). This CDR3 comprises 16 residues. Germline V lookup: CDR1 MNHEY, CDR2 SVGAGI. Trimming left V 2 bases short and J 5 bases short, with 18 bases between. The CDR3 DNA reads TGTGCCAGCAGTTACCACCGGGGCGTCAGGCGGGAGACCCAGTACTTC. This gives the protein CASSYHRGVRRETQYF.

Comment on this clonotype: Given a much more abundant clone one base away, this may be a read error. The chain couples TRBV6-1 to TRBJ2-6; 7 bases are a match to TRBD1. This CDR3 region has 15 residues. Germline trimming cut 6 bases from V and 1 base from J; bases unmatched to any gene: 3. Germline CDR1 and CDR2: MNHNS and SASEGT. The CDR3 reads CASRPDRSGANVLTF. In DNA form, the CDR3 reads TGTGCCAGCAGACCGGACAGGTCTGGGGCCAACGTCCTGACTTTC.

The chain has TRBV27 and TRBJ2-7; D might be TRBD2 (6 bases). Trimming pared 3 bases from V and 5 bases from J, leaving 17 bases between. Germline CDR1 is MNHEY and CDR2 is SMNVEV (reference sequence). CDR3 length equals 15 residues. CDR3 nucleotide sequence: TGTGCCAGCAGTTTCGGCGGGATCCTTAAGGACGAGCAGTACTTC. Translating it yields CASSFGGILKDEQYF.